The clone carrying this T cell receptor (beta chain) was seen ten or more times. The data derive from a study of T cells in Graves' hyperthyroidism and ophthalmopathy. Diagnoses rested on clinical symptoms, serum thyroxine and TRAb, thyroid ultrasound and orbital computed tomography. The V and J ends lost 9 bases and 2 bases, in that order; junction bases with no gene match: 6. There are 14 residues in the CDR3. Per the germline V gene, CDR1 is SGHRS and CDR2 is YFSETQ. Amplification of TCR beta CDR3 regions used RNA as the template. A set of HTBI primers served as the primers for a first-round RT-PCR of the TCR CDR3. Via MiXCR, TCRdb re-called the multiplex PCR reads, giving one row per CDR3 protein. The sample lists a few hundred thousand distinct CDR3 sequences, 15% to 18% occurring once.

The source of this sequence is a woman in her 30s with Graves' hyperthyroidism. The V and J genes are TRBV5-1 and TRBJ2-3; 10 bases match TRBD2. The sample taken for sequencing was blood. CDR3 region: CATRTSGTTDTQYF. For the CDR3, the DNA is TGCGCCACCCGAACTAGCGGGACCACAGATACGCAGTATTTT.